This T cell receptor beta chain was retrieved from a study of blood T cells in healthy people across ages. In terms of origin and age, donors were healthy Caucasian individuals from Russia aged about 6 to 95. Comments on this clonotype: Its antigen remains unknown.

Germline V lookup: CDR1 LNHNV, CDR2 YYDKDF (reference sequence). The CDR3 contains 13 residues. The V gene end was trimmed by 6 bases and the J gene end by 4 bases; junction bases not matched to a gene: 4. General study points: While age rose, TCR beta diversity per million T cells dropped in a roughly linear way.

Alongside a J-beta primer mix, a sample-barcoded 5' primer served in a second PCR lasting about 7 to 11 cycles. TCRdb itself ran the 5' RACE reads through MiXCR, one entry per CDR3 protein. The table records about 1.6 million distinct CDR3 sequences, roughly 30% of them present only once. Sequenced: blood. The clonotype comes from a woman aged 30 to 39 in good health. The chain combines TRBV15 with TRBJ2-5, with 8 bases that match TRBD1. As DNA, the CDR3 is TGTGCCACCAGAAGGACAGGGAGAGAGACCCAGTACTTC. The encoded protein is CATRRTGRETQYF.